This T cell receptor beta chain was captured by sequencing in a study of blood T cell repertoires in COVID-19. Overall study context: Whether acute or convalescent, the COVID-19 samples came from the United States, Italy and Spain. PBMCs, B-cell-depleted T cells, or T cells were the source of the cDNA or gDNA that made up the material.

The V gene's germline CDR1 is MNHEY and CDR2 SVGAGI. V lost 0 bases to trimming and J lost 8 bases, with 10 bases between them. This CDR3 comprises 13 residues. Per the authors' pipeline: Quantification of nucleated cells was approximated via reference gene primer amplification. Libraries were prepared by immunoSEQ multiplex PCR; TCRdb keeps only in-frame clonotypes and omits some of them. V, J and clone size were drawn from that table, and D and trimming were deduced from the DNA. The data hold around 75,000 clones, with approximately 90% observed a single time. The clonotype was recovered from a man in his 70s with active COVID-19. Specimen: peripheral blood. The chain couples TRBV6-5 to TRBJ1-2; perhaps TRBD1 as D (5 bases). The CDR3 loop reads CASSYSRQRGYTF. As DNA, the CDR3 is TGTGCCAGCAGTTACTCCCGACAGCGAGGCTACACCTTC.